These 2 T cell receptor beta chains share one sample of origin, sequenced in a study of T-cell reconstitution after alpha-beta-depleted transplantation in children. The TCRbeta library incorporated unique molecular identifiers. TCRdb re-derived calls from the PCR reads in MiXCR, one entry per CDR3 protein. The sample holds 490,000 or so distinct CDR3 sequences, approximately 10% seen once. The material was PBMCs, obtained before TCRalphabeta/CD19-depleted stem cell transplant. All receptors derive from a child younger than 10 with inherited bone marrow failure, due to receive a stem cell transplant.

This clonotype was observed many times. This chain connects TRBV28 to TRBJ2-7; 7 bases agree with TRBD1. Per the germline V gene, CDR1 is MDHEN and CDR2 is SYDVKM. V shed 7 bases, J shed 4 bases, and the junction held 4 bases outside the gene matches. This CDR3 spans 12 amino acids. The CDR3 DNA reads TGTGCCAGCACCCCGGACAGGTACGAGCAGTACTTC. It encodes CASTPDRYEQYF.

There are a few counts of this clonotype. The chain has TRBV13 and TRBJ2-1, with D unresolved. V was cut by 8 bases and J by 1 base, with 12 bases left in between. Germline V gene data show CDR1 as PRHDT and CDR2 as FYEKMQ (reference sequence). The CDR3 runs to 14 residues. CDR3 bases: TGTGCCAGCGGAGAGAGTAGGTCCTACAATGAGCAGTTCTTC. Amino acid sequence: CASGESRSYNEQFF.